This TCR beta chain originates from a study of siplizumab effects on memory and regulatory T cells. The germline V gene has CDR1 LNHNV and CDR2 YYDKDF (reference sequence). V lost 5 bases, J lost 2 bases, and 10 bases lay in between. CDR3 size: 13 residues. Sequencing was performed with immunoSEQ multiplex PCR; in TCRdb, only in-frame clones are kept and a portion is missing. The repertoire holds about 82,000 clones, roughly 87% seen once, with roughly 1.4% in the top ten. Study outcomes and limitations: Significant reduction of alloreactive sequences traceable to unstimulated CD4+ memory cells was observed with siplizumab. Memory cells seemed less diverse than naive T cells, which seemed major alloresponse contributors.

Of note for this clone: What it recognizes is unknown.

The clonotype originates from a human donor in good health. Sequencing used Tregs sorted from blood. The rearrangement links TRBV15 to TRBJ2-7, with no clear D. Here the CDR3 DNA reads TGTGCCACCAGCGAATACAGCACCTACGAGCAGTACTTC. It is translated as CATSEYSTYEQYF.